Given below is one T cell receptor beta chain in context. Its target is unknown. The CDR3 is made up of 16 amino acids. The V gene end was trimmed by 6 bases and the J gene end by 3 bases; junction bases not matched to a gene: 7. Per germline, CDR1 SGHVS and CDR2 FQNEAQ. This entry belongs to a study of T cells in localized non-small cell lung cancer. Points from the study as a whole: Adjacent lung held a median roughly 56 of the top 100 tumor clones. As only one tumor region underwent sequencing, heterogeneity remains possible.

Sequencing was performed with immunoSEQ multiplex PCR; in TCRdb, only in-frame clones are kept and a portion is missing. The sample lists fewer than 25,000 clones; less than 95% were seen once. The chain carries TRBV7-8 and TRBJ2-2; 10 nucleotides align to TRBD1. The specimen was peripheral blood, collected before any cancer treatment. This sequence was found in a woman aged 35 to 70 with stage I lung adenocarcinoma. The CDR3 protein is CASRETGTGDTGELFF. The DNA for the CDR3 is TGTGCCAGCAGGGAGACCGGGACAGGGGACACCGGGGAGCTGTTTTTT.